This TCR beta chain comes out of a study of T cells after posttransplantation cyclophosphamide (dated by TCRdb to the mid-2010s). Describing the broader study: T cell repertoire reconstitution was tracked by TRB sequencing after myeloablative bone marrow transplantation in which posttransplantation cyclophosphamide was used as GVHD prophylaxis. Samples from 30 to 35 PTCy-treated patients, along with samples from around 16 of their related bone marrow donors, underwent antigen receptor sequencing. Blood from every one of the approximately 30 PTCy patients who had 1-year posttransplant specimens underwent TRB sequencing. Up to roughly 3 additional blood samples from 2 to 5.2 years after transplant were also TRB-sequenced in 3 patients, as was pretransplant blood from several patients. Because TRA and TRB clonality correlated tightly in ten or so samples, later TCR analyses were limited to TRB. Public TRB sequences were searched against a database of over 3,500 sequences associated with responses to pathogens, tumor antigens, self-antigens and alloantigens.

TRB sequencing used genomic DNA with the immunoSEQ assay at survey resolution or the hsTCRB kit. For the original study's pipeline: The immunoSEQ software handled the initial read processing, while the LymphoSeq R package was used for the repertoire analyses. Clonality was calculated as 1 minus normalized Shannon entropy, and the Gini coefficient was also calculated for each TRB dataset. Phenotypes of unsorted samples were inferred by mapping TRB sequences from sorted subsets of the recipient or donor onto the same recipient's unsorted samples. Sourced from immuneACCESS, this table was stored by TCRdb with only in-frame sequences that have V and J called. A share of the clones is absent; for the studies checked, an unresolved V gene accounts for under half, and the remainder has no known explanation. V and J calls and clone size follow that table, whereas D and trimming were derived from the DNA. The sample records around 12,000 clones, none occurring a single time. The ten biggest clones cover 20% to 30% of the sample.

The sample holds many counts of this clone. The antigen it recognizes is unknown. Qualities for individual bases were not recorded, and no much larger clone is one base off. What the work shows at the level of the full study, not this receptor alone: Across the approximately 46 patients, TRB clonality was highly associated with recipient CMV seropositivity and CMV reactivation, and diversity with PTCy was similar to that in the CNI/methotrexate controls. The TRB repertoires of T cells infiltrating skin or the GI tract showed only limited overlap with the TRB repertoires found in blood. At 1-2 months, donor-recipient similarity was low but rose over the first year, and the later blood repertoires were often dominated by donor CD8+ memory clones.

The V and J ends are trimmed by 6 bases and 6 bases, leaving 14 bases between them. According to the germline V gene, CDR1 reads MNHNS and CDR2 reads SASEGT. The CDR3 runs 13 amino acids, cysteine and phenylalanine included. Only the CDR3 region is kept as DNA, spanning 39 bases read in frame from base 1. The sample's treatment or condition, from its label and the paper: high-dose cyclophosphamide on days +3 and +4 as single-agent GVHD prophylaxis. PTCy patients received busulfan and fludarabine conditioning, a related or unrelated marrow graft, and cyclophosphamide on days +3 and +4. PTCy-treated patients were drawn from a prospective multi-institutional clinical trial. Peripheral blood and bone marrow mononuclear cells were isolated by Ficoll-Hypaque density centrifugation and were cryopreserved.

The material sequenced was PBMCs, taken after allogeneic stem cell transplant with posttransplant cyclophosphamide. The chain couples TRBV6-1 to TRBJ1-1; TRBD1 might be the D gene, on 5 matching bases. The sequence was obtained from a female patient in her thirties or forties who received an allogeneic stem cell transplant from a related donor, was CMV-positive, and had acute GVHD only. Some T cells may have been brought in with the graft after a transplant. The CDR3 protein is CASRFTGVAEAFF. The nucleotides read TGTGCCAGCAGGTTCACGGGGGTTGCTGAAGCTTTCTTT.